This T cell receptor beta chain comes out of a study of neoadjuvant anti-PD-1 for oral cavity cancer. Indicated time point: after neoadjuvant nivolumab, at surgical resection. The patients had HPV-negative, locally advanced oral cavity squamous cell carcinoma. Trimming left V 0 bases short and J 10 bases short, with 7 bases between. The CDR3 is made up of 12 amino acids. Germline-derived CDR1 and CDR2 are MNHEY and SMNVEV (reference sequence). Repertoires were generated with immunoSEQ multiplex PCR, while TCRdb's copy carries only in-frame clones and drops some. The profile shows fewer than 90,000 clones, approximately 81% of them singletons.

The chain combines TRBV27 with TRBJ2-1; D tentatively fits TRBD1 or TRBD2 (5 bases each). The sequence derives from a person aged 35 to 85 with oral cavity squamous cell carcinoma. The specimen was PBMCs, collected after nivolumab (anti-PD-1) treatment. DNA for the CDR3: TGTGCCAGCAGTTTATCGTGGGGGGAGCAGTTCTTC. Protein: CASSLSWGEQFF.